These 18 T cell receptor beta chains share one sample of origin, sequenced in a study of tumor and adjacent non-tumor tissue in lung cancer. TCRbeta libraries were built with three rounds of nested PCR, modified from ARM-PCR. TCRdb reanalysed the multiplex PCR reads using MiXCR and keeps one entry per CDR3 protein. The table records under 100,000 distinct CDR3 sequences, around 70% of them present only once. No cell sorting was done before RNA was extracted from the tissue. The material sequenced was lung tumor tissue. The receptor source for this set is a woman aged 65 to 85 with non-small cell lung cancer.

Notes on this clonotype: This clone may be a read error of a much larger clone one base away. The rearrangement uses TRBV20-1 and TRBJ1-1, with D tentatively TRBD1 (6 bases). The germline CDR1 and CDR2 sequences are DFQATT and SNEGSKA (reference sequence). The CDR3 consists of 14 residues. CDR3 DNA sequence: TGCAGTGATAGAGAAAGGGGGGGAGGGACTGAAGCTTTCTTT. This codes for CSDRERGGGTEAFF.

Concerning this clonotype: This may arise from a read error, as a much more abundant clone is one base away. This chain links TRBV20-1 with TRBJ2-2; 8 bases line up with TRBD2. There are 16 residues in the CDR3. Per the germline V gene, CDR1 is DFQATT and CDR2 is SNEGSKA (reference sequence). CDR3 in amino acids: CSTSGGWQSATGELFF. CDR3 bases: TGCAGTACTAGCGGCGGTTGGCAGTCTGCCACCGGGGAGCTGTTTTTT.

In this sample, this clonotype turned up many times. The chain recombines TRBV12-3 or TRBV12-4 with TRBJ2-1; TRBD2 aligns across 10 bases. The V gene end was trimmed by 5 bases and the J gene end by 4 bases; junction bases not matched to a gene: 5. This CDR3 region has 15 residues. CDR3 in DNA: TGTGCCAGCAGTCCGTGGACTAGCGGTTACAATGAGCAGTTCTTC. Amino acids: CASSPWTSGYNEQFF.

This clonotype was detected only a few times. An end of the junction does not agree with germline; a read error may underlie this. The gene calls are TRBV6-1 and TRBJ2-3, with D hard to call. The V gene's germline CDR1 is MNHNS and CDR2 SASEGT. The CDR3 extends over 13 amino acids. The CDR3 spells CASIGIRADAQYF. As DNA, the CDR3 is TGTGCCAGCATTGGAATCAGAGCAGATGCGCAGTATTTT.

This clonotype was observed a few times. The DNA of the CDR3 is TGTGCCAGCAGCGCTAGAATCGACAGCCACATCTACGAGCAGTACTTC. The encoded protein is CASSARIDSHIYEQYF. V and J are TRBV7-9 and TRBJ2-7, with a possible D match to TRBD1 (5 bases). V was shortened by 5 bases and J by 3 bases, with 20 bases between the two germline ends. Germline V CDR1 and CDR2: SEHNR, FQNEAQ (reference sequence). The CDR3 runs 16 residues.

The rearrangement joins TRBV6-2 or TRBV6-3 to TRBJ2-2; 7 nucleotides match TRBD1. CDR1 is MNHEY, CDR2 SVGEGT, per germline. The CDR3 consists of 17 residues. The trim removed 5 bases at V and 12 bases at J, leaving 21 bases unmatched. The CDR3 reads CASSLRDKGANTGKLFF. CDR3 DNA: TGTGCCAGCAGTCTCCGCGATAAGGGGGCGAACACGGGGAAGCTGTTTTTT.

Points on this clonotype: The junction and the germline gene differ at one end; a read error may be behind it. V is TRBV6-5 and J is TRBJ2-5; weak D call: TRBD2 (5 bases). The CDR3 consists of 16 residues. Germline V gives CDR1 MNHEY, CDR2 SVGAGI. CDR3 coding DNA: TGTGCCAGCTGTTACTCGCTTGGGGAGAGGGAAGAGTCCCAGTACTTC. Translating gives CASCYSLGEREESQYF.

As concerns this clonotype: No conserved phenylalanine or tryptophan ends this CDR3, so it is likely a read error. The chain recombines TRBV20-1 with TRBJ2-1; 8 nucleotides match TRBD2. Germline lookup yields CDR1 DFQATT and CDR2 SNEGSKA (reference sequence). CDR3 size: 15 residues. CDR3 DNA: TGCAGTGTTAGAGATCTTGGGCGGGAGGACAATGAGCAGTTCTCC. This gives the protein CSVRDLGREDNEQFS.

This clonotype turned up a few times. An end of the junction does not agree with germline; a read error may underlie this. The DNA for the CDR3 is TGTGCCAGCCGCCTAAGCTCTGGGGCCAACGTCCTGAGTTTC. Protein sequence: CASRLSSGANVLSF. This chain joins TRBV2 and TRBJ2-6; tentative D call: TRBD1 (5 bases). This CDR3 comprises 14 residues. CDR1 and CDR2 from the germline V gene are SNHLY and FYNNEI.

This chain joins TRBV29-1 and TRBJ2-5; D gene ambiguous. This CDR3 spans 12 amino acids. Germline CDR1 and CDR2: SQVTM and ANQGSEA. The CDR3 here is CSEVTPGETQYF. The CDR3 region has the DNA TGCAGTGAGGTAACTCCTGGCGAGACCCAGTACTTC.

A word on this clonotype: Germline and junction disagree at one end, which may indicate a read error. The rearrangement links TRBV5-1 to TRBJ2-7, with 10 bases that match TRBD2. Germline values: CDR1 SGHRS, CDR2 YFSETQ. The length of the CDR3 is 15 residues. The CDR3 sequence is CASSSRTSGTYEQYF. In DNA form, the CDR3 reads TGCGCCAGCAGCTCCCGGACTAGCGGTACTTACGAACAGTACTTC.

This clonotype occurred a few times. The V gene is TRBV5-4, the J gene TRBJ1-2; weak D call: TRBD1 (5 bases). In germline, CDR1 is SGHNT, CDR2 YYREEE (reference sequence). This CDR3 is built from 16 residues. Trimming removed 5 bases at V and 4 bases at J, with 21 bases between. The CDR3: CASSLPAEGLIYGYTF. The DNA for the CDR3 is TGTGCCAGCAGTTTGCCTGCGGAGGGACTGATCTATGGCTACACCTTC. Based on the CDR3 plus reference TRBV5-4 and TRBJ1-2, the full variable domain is ETGVTQSPTHLIKTRGQQVTLRCSSQSGHNTVSWYQQALGQGPQFIFQYYREEENGRGNFPPRFSGLQFPNYSSELNVNALELDDSALYLCASSLPAEGLIYGYTFGSGTRLTVV.

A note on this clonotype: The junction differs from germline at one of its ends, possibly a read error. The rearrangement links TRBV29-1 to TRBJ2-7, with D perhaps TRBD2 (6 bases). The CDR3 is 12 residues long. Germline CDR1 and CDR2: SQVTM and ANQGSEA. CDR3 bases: TGCAGCTACGGGGGAAGATCCTACGAGAAGTACTTC. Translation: CSYGGRSYEKYF.

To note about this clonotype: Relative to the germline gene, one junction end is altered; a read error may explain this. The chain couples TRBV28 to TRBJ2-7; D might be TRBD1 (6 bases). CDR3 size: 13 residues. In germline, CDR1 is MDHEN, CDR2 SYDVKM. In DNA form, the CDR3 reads TGTGCCCGCAGGGGTCAGGGGCGCCACGAACAGTACTTC. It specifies CARRGQGRHEQYF.

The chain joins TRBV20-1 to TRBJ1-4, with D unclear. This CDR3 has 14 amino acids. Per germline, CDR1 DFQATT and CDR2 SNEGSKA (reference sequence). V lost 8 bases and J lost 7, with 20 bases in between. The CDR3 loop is CSPSPGGLAEKLFF. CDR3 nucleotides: TGCAGTCCCAGTCCGGGAGGGTTGGCTGAAAAACTGTTTTTT.

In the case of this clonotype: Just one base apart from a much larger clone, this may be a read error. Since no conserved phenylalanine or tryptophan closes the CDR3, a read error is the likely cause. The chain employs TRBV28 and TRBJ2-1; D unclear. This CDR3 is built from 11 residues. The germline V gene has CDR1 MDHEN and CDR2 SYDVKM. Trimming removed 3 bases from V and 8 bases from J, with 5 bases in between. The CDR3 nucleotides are TGTGCCAGCAGTTTGAATGATGAGCAGTTCATC. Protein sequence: CASSLNDEQFI.

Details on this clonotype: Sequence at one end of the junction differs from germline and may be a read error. The CDR3 reads CSARVGQGVTGELVF. As DNA, the CDR3 is TGCAGTGCTAGGGTGGGACAGGGAGTCACCGGGGAGCTGGTTTTT. The V and J genes are TRBV20-1 and TRBJ2-2, with 9 bases that match TRBD1. Germline-derived CDR1 and CDR2 are DFQATT and SNEGSKA (reference sequence). This CDR3 spans 15 amino acids.

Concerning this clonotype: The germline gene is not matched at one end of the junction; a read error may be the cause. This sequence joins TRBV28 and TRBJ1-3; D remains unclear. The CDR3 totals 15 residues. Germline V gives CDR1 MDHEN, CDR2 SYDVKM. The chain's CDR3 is CARSLSEDSGNTIYF. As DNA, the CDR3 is TGTGCCAGAAGTTTATCGGAAGACTCTGGAAACACCATATATTTT.